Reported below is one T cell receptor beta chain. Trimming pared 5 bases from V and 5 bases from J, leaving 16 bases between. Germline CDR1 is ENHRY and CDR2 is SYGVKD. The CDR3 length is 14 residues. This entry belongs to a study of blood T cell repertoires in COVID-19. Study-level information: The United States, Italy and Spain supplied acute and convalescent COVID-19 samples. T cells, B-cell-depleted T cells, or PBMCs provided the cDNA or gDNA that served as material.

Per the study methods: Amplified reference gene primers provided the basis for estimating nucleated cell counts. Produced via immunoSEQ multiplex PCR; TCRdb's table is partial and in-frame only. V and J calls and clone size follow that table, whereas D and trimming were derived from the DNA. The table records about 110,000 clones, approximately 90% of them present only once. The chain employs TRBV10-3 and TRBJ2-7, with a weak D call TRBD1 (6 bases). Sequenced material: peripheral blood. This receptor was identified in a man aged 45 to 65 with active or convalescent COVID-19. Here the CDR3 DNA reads TGTGCCATCAGTCCGGGACACCCGTCCAACGAGCAGTACTTC. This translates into CAISPGHPSNEQYF.